Reported below is one TCR beta chain. The data were taken from a study of CD8 T cells in Susac syndrome. CDR3 size: 13 residues. Germline V CDR1 and CDR2: KGHSH, LQKENI. V dropped 6 bases and J dropped 7 bases, with 13 bases sitting between them. Age- and sex-matched healthy donors served as the control group. In contrast to the negatively isolated CD8+ and CD4+ T cells, TEMRA cells were FACS-enriched. Reverse transcription used about 0.5 to 1 ug RNA and random hexamers. Amplification of TCR beta CDR3 spanned 54 Vbeta and 13 Jbeta via immunoSEQ multiplex PCR. Each CDR3 protein gets one entry after TCRdb re-called the immunoSEQ multiplex PCR reads with MiXCR. This sample has 100,000 to 150,000 distinct CDR3 sequences, with about 95% found just once.

The receptor's source is a human donor in good health. The chain is built from TRBV18 and TRBJ1-5; D gene uncertain. Sequencing was done on a sample of CD4+ T cells from PBMCs. Written as DNA, the CDR3 is TGTGCCAGCTCCCGGACGTATTCCCAGCCCCAGCATTTT. Translated: CASSRTYSQPQHF.